This T cell receptor beta chain was found in a study of naive and memory T cell subsets. CDR1 and CDR2 (germline): KGHSH, LQKENI. CDR3 size: 14 residues. J lost 6 bases, V lost 3 bases, and 6 bases had no gene match. Two oligonucleotides, mixed equimolar, formed the beta constant-region primer covering TRBC1 and TRBC2. A single record per CDR3 protein comes from TCRdb applying MiXCR to the UMI-ligation and nested PCR reads. The table has 130,000 to 150,000 distinct CDR3 sequences, about 17% seen once. This clonotype was observed a handful of times. Its cognate antigen is unknown. General study findings and limits: A clonotype means one alpha or beta sequence, not an alpha/beta pair.

Sequencing was carried out using naive CD4+ T cells from blood. The TCR was taken from a human donor in good health. This sequence joins TRBV18 and TRBJ1-1; the match to TRBD1 covers 8 bases. As DNA, the CDR3 is TGTGCCAGCTCACCCGGACAGGGTCCCCCTGAAGCTTTCTTT. Translating it yields CASSPGQGPPEAFF. Supplemented by reference TRBV18 and TRBJ1-1, the full variable domain reads NAGVMQNPRHLVRRRGQEARLRCSPMKGHSHVYWYRQLPEEGLKFMVYLQKENIIDESGMPKERFSAEFPKEGPSILRIQQVVRGDSAAYFCASSPGQGPPEAFFGQGTRLTVV.